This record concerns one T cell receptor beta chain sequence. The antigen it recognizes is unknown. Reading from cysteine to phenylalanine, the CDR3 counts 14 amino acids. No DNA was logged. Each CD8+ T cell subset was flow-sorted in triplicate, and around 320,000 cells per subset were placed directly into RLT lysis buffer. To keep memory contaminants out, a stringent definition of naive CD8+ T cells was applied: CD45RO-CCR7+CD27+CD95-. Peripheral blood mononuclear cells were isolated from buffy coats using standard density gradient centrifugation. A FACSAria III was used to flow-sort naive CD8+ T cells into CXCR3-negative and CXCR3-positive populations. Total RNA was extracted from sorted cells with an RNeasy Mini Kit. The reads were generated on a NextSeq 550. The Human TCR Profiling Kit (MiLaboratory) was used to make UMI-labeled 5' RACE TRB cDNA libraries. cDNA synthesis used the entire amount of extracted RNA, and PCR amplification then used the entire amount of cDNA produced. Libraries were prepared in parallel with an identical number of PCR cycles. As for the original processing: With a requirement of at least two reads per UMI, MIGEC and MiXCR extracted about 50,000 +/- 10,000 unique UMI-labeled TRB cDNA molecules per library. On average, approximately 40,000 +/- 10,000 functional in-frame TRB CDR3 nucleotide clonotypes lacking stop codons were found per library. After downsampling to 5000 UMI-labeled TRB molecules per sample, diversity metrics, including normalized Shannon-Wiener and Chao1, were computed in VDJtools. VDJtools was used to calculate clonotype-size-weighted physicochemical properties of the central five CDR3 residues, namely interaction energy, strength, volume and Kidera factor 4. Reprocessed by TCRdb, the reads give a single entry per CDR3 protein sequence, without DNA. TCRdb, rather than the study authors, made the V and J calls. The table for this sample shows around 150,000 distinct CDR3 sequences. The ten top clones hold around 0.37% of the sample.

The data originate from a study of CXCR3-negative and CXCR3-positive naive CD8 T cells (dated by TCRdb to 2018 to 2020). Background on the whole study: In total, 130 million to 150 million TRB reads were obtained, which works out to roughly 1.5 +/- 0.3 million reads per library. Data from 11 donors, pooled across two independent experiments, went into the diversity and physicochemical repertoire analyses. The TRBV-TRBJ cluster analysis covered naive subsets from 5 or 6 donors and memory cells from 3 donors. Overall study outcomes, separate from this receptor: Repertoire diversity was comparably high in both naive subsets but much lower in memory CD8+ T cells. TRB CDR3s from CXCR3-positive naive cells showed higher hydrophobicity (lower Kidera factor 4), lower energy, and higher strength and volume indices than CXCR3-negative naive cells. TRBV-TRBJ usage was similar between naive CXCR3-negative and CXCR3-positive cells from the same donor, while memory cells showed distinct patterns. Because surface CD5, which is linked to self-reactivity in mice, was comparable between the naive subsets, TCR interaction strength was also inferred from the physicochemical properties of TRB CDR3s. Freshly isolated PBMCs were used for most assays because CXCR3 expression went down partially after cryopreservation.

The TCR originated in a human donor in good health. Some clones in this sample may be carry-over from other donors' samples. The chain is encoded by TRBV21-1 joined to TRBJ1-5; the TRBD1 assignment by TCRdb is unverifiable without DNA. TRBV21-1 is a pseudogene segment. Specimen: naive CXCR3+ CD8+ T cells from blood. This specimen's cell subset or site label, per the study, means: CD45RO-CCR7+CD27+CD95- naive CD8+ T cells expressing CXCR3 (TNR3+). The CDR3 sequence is CASSGQGSNQPQHF.